The subject of this entry is one T cell receptor beta chain. The data were obtained in a study of T-cell memory formation after mild COVID-19. This CDR3 spans 17 amino acids. Between the trimmed V and J ends, which lost 1 base and 7 bases, there was a span of 22 bases. Germline CDR1 SGHVS, CDR2 FQNEAQ. TCRdb ran MiXCR on the 5' RACE reads and lists one entry per CDR3 protein. This sample carries roughly 450,000 distinct CDR3 sequences, 15% to 20% of them seen once, and the ten largest clones take approximately 13%. What was sequenced was PBMCs or a T cell subset sorted from them (not recorded which). The receptor was derived from an adult woman who had mild COVID-19 (a few samples of this study predate the infection). Cell type and time point are not known. The chain links TRBV7-8 to TRBJ1-2, with D tentatively TRBD1 (5 bases). DNA for the CDR3: TGTGCCAGCAGCTTAGACGTTCGGTACGGGGCGGAGAGTGGCTACACCTTC. It encodes CASSLDVRYGAESGYTF.